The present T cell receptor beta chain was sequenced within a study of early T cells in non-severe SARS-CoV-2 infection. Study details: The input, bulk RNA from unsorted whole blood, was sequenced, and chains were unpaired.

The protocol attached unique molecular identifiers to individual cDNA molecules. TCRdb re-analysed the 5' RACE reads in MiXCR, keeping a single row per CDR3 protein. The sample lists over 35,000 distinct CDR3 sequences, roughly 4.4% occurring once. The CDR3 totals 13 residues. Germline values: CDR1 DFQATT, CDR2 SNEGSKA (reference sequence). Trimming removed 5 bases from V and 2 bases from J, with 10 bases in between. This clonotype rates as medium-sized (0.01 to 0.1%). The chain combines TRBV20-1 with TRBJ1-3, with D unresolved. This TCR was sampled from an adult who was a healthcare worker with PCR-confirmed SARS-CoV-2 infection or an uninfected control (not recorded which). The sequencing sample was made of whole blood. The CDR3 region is CSAPGIPGNTIYF. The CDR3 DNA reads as TGCAGTGCTCCCGGGATCCCTGGAAACACCATATATTTT.